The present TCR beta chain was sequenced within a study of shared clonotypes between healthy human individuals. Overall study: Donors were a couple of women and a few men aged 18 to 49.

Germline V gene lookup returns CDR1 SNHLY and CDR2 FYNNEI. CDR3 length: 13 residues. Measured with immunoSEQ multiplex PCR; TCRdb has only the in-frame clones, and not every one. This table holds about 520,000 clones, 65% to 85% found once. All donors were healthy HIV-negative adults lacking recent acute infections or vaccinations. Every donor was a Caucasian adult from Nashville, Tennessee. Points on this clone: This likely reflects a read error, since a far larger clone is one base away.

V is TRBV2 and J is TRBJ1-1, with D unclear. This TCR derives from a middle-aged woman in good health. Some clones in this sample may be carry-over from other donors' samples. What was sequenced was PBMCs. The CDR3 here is CASRATGGTEDFF. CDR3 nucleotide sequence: TGTGCCAGCAGAGCAACCGGTGGCACTGAAGATTTCTTT. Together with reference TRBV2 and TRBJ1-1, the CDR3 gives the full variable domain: EPEVTQTPSHQVTQMGQEVILRCVPISNHLYFYWYRQILGQKVEFLVSFYNNEISEKSEIFDDQFSVERPDGSNFTLKIRSTKLEDSAMYFCASRATGGTEDFFGQGTRLTVV.